This TCR beta chain came from a study of cytomegalovirus exposure and HLA in healthy donors listed by TCRdb under 2017. General notes on the study: An earlier analysis of several hundred of the donors reported more than 250 Gb of sequence data and around 110 million unique TCR beta sequences from around 200 million T cells. An early release that covered fewer than 750 HLA-typed donors contained around 300 gigabases of sequencing data and roughly 84 million unique TCR sequences. A later genetic analysis took genome-wide SNP genotypes for about 60% of the roughly 670 donors and used that subset as a discovery cohort. Rather than using new phenotypic data, the later analysis identified candidate immune exposures from TCR beta sequences and from how often those sequences occurred across donors. HLA typing covered class I and class II loci at four-digit resolution. Several DR-DQ haplotypes were handled as single units for association and clustering because linkage in the cohort was strong. To predict cytomegalovirus infection status, the study brought together high-throughput TCR immunosequencing, statistical association of individual TCRs with disease status, and machine learning. In addition to the first cohort of around 670 subjects, a separate validation cohort of 120 different subjects was used. Donor age, sex, ethnicity and CMV serostatus were compiled alongside the repertoire data. To study patterns of TCR occurrence, a later analysis re-analyzed previously published TCR beta repertoires from 650 to 750 donors and added high-resolution HLA genotyping. Of the 398 genotyped donors, around 81% fell in the genetic ancestry cluster associated with self-reported Caucasian donors. In an earlier analysis of more than 550 of the donors, high-throughput TCR beta sequencing was used to judge whether each TCR beta V gene segment behaved as functional or pseudogenic. Among about 410 genotyped donors of the cohort, an average of roughly 230,000 unique TCR beta nucleotide sequences was sequenced per donor, of which approximately 18% were non-productive. Typing coverage differed by locus: A, B, C, DRB1 and DQB1 were typed in about 620-640 donors, DQA1 in approximately 520, DPA1 in some 600, and DPB1 in roughly 450. Every discovery cohort repertoire had been produced on one sequencing platform. Using immunosequencing, the study profiled T cell repertoires from about 650 subjects and related those repertoires to cytomegalovirus serostatus. The study aimed to test whether cataloging public T cell receptors could reveal signatures of past pathogen exposure.

The CDR3 runs 15 amino acids, cysteine and phenylalanine included. Only CDR3 DNA is held: 45 bases, read in frame from base 1. V has 6 bases trimmed and J has 1 base trimmed; junction bases matching no gene number 6. As encoded in the germline V gene, CDR1 is MDHEN while CDR2 is SYDVKM. Broader findings and caveats from the paper: CMV serostatus was the only immune exposure information available for the cohort. Across donors, most TCR sequences were observed very rarely, whereas some public TCRs were present in many individuals. Linkage disequilibrium might explain the correlated functional status among segregating V segments, but an unknown experimental factor could not be ruled out. The earlier analysis of some 560 of the donors excluded some 15 rarely observed V segments, including chromosome 9 orphons, because counts were too low. When HLA alleles, especially DR and DQ, strongly co-occurred, attributing TCR associations to individual alleles was difficult. Only TCR beta chains were sequenced in this cohort, and the absence of alpha or paired-chain data limited detectable features. Because the 87-base-pair reads could not distinguish some IMGT-functional V segments, including TRBV6-2 and TRBV6-3, those segments were excluded. The classifier was reported to diagnose cytomegalovirus status with high specificity and sensitivity in both the original and validation cohorts. Sequencing depth was assumed to be roughly uniform across donors in the presence/absence analyses, though that assumption may not hold. The sequencing pipeline was judged likely to have produced a cluster of highly shared sequence variants as a technical artifact. A later analysis associated about 18,000 TCR beta sequences with specific HLA alleles at a false discovery rate of 0.05. In a later analysis, the rate of TCR association differed among HLA loci, with DRB1 alleles having the most associated TCRs and HLA-C alleles having the fewest. A further reported finding was that TCR beta sequences accurately predicted the HLA-A and HLA-B alleles for most subjects in the first cohort. V-gene and J-gene trimming of TCR beta chains was associated with a missense DCLRE1C variant in a later genetic analysis, and the association was replicated in an independent cohort. A later analysis found that most CMV-associated TCR beta chains appeared HLA-restricted, with HLA associations seemingly driven largely by CMV exposure. A later analysis reported that several top co-occurrence clusters appeared linked to parvovirus B19, influenza, CMV and Epstein-Barr virus. Compared with the approximately 600-donor mean, donors in an Asian-associated ancestry cluster had fewer N-insertions in productive TCRs, according to a later genetic analysis. In a later analysis, HLA-associated TCR beta chains showed more clonal expansion and lower generation probabilities than non-associated chains that were equally common. In an earlier analysis of over 550 of the donors, most TCR beta V segments were observed in productive rearrangements about 90% or about 30% of the time, broadly matching IMGT annotations. HLA typing was unavailable for some donors at each locus, so association tests used only the typed subset. In the study, roughly 160 TCR beta chains were listed as associated with cytomegalovirus. In vitro tests confirmed that a few of the cytomegalovirus-associated TCR beta chains recognize cytomegalovirus antigens. According to the authors, the approach could potentially be generalized to other disease states and immunological phenotypes.

As regards this clone: Which antigen it targets is not known. Base qualities were left out, and no much larger clone turns up one base away.

The cohort consisted of 600 to 750 healthy bone marrow donors. All cohort members were sampled while nominally healthy, although unrecorded immune exposures were likely present. The donor was CMV seronegative and was included in the group of a few hundred seronegative cohort members. Every donor gave a peripheral blood sample, and the peripheral blood mononuclear cells from that sample were used for TCR beta sequencing. The Qiagen DNeasy Blood Extraction Kit was used to extract genomic DNA from the blood cell samples. Library preparation employed the immunoSEQ multiplex PCR assay. A mixture of 60 forward primers for TCR Vbeta segments and 13 reverse primers for TCR Jbeta segments was used in the multiplex PCR. A multiplex PCR assay on genomic DNA amplified the CDR3 region of rearranged TCR beta genes. The Illumina HiSeq System was used to sequence the amplified TCR beta libraries as 87-base-pair reads. In the authors' own workflow: A later analysis tallied 80 million to 95 million unique TCR beta chains across the 600 to 700 repertoires, and around 9.9 million of those chains were shared by two or more donors. To remove PCR and sequencing errors, raw reads were error-corrected and collapsed into unique sequences using a nearest-neighbor algorithm that merged closely related sequences. V, D and J gene segments were assigned by aligning CDR3 sequences to IMGT reference sequences. For a sequence to be retained, at least a six-nucleotide match to both a V gene segment and a J gene segment was required. Rearrangements were called productive when the CDR3 lacked stop codons and stayed in frame with V and J; all others were non-productive. CDR3 was defined according to IMGT convention as the region running from the second conserved V-encoded cysteine to the conserved J-encoded phenylalanine. Sequences without an unambiguous match to a single V gene segment were excluded from the earlier analysis of a few hundred of the donors. An earlier analysis of 500 to 700 of the donors classified V segments as functional when productive rearrangements were above 56.7% and as segregating when the standard deviation between donors was above 5%. To diagnose cytomegalovirus status from the catalog of TCR beta chain sequences, a statistical classification framework was built. In a later analysis, V and J genes were assigned by comparing TCR nucleotide sequences against IMGT/GENE-DB human TR gene sequences. In a later analysis, CDR3 sequences and most-parsimonious VDJ recombination scenarios were assigned using the TCRdist pipeline. A later analysis defined each TCR beta chain by its CDR3 amino acid sequence plus V-gene family, and excluded reads lacking a unique V-gene family. A later analysis removed several hundred highly shared, low-generation-probability nucleotide sequences to deal with suspected cross-contamination and a sequencing artifact. In a later analysis, a clonal expansion index for each public chain was calculated from normalized within-repertoire ranks of inferred template counts. In a later analysis, generation probabilities were computed using a VDJ recombination model fitted to out-of-frame rearrangements, and the results were checked against IGoR. Hypergeometric tests were used in a later analysis to score TCR-TCR, TCR-HLA and TCR-CMV co-occurrence, with a repertoire-size bias correction applied to the TCR pairs. False discovery rates were estimated in a later analysis by permuting HLA or CMV assignments 20 times. In a later analysis, co-occurring TCRs were grouped using DBSCAN, with TCRdist sequence similarity added in when clustering inside HLA-allele-positive subsets. For co-occurrence clustering, repertoires with fewer than 30,000 or more than 120,000 public chains were excluded, along with five repertoires with anomalous nucleotide sharing. TCRdb mirrors the immuneACCESS table, restricted to in-frame sequences. Some clones are absent from its copies; in checked studies, under half trace to an unresolved V gene, and the reason for the others is unknown. The DNA was the basis for D and trimming; V, J and clone size are from that table. For this sample there are over 150,000 clones; 75% to 85% appear just once. The top ten hold approximately 4.5% of the sample.

This receptor was identified in a man aged 25 to 45 in good health and CMV-seronegative. The chain uses TRBV28 and TRBJ2-3; the junction holds 8 bases that match TRBD2. What was sequenced was PBMCs. The CDR3 protein sequence reads: CASSLSGRGTDTQYF. The base sequence is TGTGCCAGCAGCCTGAGCGGGAGAGGCACAGATACGCAGTATTTT.